The source of this T cell receptor beta chain is a study of identical twins. This clonotype was observed at least ten times. cDNA carried unique molecular identifiers, and a universal primer site was added by template switching. TCRdb reprocessed the 5' RACE reads with MiXCR, giving one entry per CDR3 protein. The table has around 100,000 distinct CDR3 sequences, 5.9% seen once. The CDR3 runs 11 residues. V shed 8 bases and J shed 0 bases, with 6 bases lying between them. Germline assignment: CDR1 DFQATT and CDR2 SNEGSKA (reference sequence). The clonotype comes from a woman in her forties or fifties in good health. This chain connects TRBV20-1 to TRBJ2-3; D uncertain. Sequenced: memory T cells sorted from blood. This CDR3 is CSLGSTDTQYF. CDR3 bases: TGCAGTCTCGGCAGCACAGATACGCAGTATTTT.